The 27 T cell receptor delta chains given below trace back to one sample, sequenced in a study of gamma-delta chains in newborns, infants, children. TCRdb redid the clone calls on the reads with CATT. The table records 8,600 or so delta-chain clones, 3% to 4% of them present only once. The sequencing input was blood. These receptors were collected from a child who was a newborn, infant or young child, either healthy, febrile or measles-vaccinated (not recorded which).

This clone was found many times. J is TRDJ2 and V is TRDV2, with 11 bases that match TRDD3. This CDR3 has 16 amino acids. The germline CDR1 and CDR2 sequences are GEAIGNYY and EKD. J was trimmed by 3 bases and V by 4 bases; bases with no gene match: 6. For the CDR3, the DNA is TGTGCCTGTGATTTACTGGGGGATAATCTGACAGCACAACTCTTCTTT. Translation: CACDLLGDNLTAQLFF.

In this sample, this clone is medium-sized. This sample also contains other DNA sequences that code for the same CDR3. The chain employs TRDV2 and TRDJ3, with 8 bases matching TRDD3. The junction had 3 bases not matched to a gene; V was cut back by 0 bases and J by 0 bases. The CDR3 contains 18 residues. Germline V lookup: CDR1 GEAIGNYY, CDR2 EKD. CDR3 sequence: CACDTGGYRSWDTRQMFF. CDR3 nucleotide sequence: TGTGCCTGTGACACCGGGGGATATCGCTCCTGGGACACCCGACAGATGTTTTTC.

This clone is deemed medium-sized. The chain couples TRDV2 to TRDJ3, with 12 bases fitting TRDD3. The CDR3 consists of 20 residues. Germline CDR1 and CDR2: GEAIGNYY and EKD. The J segment lost 2 bases and the V segment lost 0 bases, leaving 7 bases of the junction unmatched. The CDR3 DNA reads as TGTGCCTGTGACACCGGGGGACTGGGGGATACAACCTGGGACACCCGACAGATGTTTTTC. Its translation: CACDTGGLGDTTWDTRQMFF.

The sample holds a few counts of this clone. TCRdb has a much larger clone's protein, which differs at residue 13 from the translation of this DNA, likely because of a read error; what is shown is the protein translated from the DNA. The gene calls are TRDV2 and TRDJ3, with a possible D match to TRDD3 (5 bases). Germline values: CDR1 GEAIGNYY, CDR2 EKD. This CDR3 comprises 16 residues. CDR3 DNA sequence: TGTGCCTGTGACTACTGGAGCTCCTGGGACACCCGACGGATGTTTTTC. It translates to CACDYWSSWDTRRMFF.

With respect to this clone: The same CDR3 can be traced to other DNA sequences in this sample. V usage is TRDV3 and J usage is TRDJ1; 8 bases agree with TRDD3. Germline lookup yields CDR1 TVYSNPD and CDR2 GDNSRS (reference sequence). V shed 3 bases, J shed 0 bases, and the junction held 0 bases outside the gene matches. The CDR3 has 12 residues. Here the CDR3 DNA reads TGTGCCTTACTGGGGGACACCGATAAACTCATCTTT. Its translation is CALLGDTDKLIF.

About this clone itself: Sequence at one end of the junction differs from germline and may be a read error. This chain uses TRDV2 with TRDJ3; 12 bases match TRDD3. CDR3 length equals 19 residues. Germline V lookup: CDR1 GEAIGNYY, CDR2 EKD. CDR3 coding DNA: TGTGCCTGTGACACCGTACTGGGGGATACTACCTGGGACACCCCACAGATGTTTTTC. Translation: CACDTVLGDTTWDTPQMFF.

The chain links TRDV2 to TRDJ2; 7 nucleotides match TRDD3. Germline CDR1 and CDR2: GEAIGNYY and EKD. There are 15 residues in the CDR3. After removal of 0 bases from V and 4 bases from J, the junction contained 4 bases not matched to a gene. The CDR3 reads CACDTVGGPTAQLFF. CDR3 in DNA: TGTGCCTGTGACACCGTTGGGGGACCGACAGCACAACTCTTCTTT.

This clone showed up just a few times. This could be a read error, since a much larger clone is one nucleotide away. Other DNA sequences in the sample encode the same CDR3. The V gene is TRDV2, the J gene TRDJ3, with a tentative D call TRDD3 (6 bases). The germline V and J ends were trimmed by 3 bases and 0 bases, with 14 bases remaining between them. Germline V gene sequence: CDR1 GEAIGNYY, CDR2 EKD. This CDR3 has 18 amino acids. CDR3 in amino acids: CACDPLLGGSWDTRQMFF. CDR3 nucleotides: TGTGCCTGTGACCCTTTACTGGGAGGCTCCTGGGACACCCGACAGATGTTTTTC.

The V call is TRDV2, the J call TRDJ3; no clear D gene. CDR3 length: 21 residues. Deletions cut 4 bases from V and 0 bases from J, with 24 bases between. Germline V gene data show CDR1 as GEAIGNYY and CDR2 as EKD. The CDR3 reads CACELIPLKGTDSWDTRQMFF. CDR3 DNA: TGTGCCTGTGAACTTATCCCTCTGAAGGGCACCGACTCCTGGGACACCCGACAGATGTTTTTC.

The sample holds a few counts of this clone. The germline gene is not matched at one end of the junction; a read error may be the cause. Distinct nucleotide sequences in the sample also encode this CDR3. V usage is TRDV1 and J usage is TRDJ2; 8 bases fit TRDD3. The germline CDR1 and CDR2 sequences are TSWWSYY and QGS. The CDR3 loop spans 17 amino acids. The CDR3 region is CALGELLGVRVTAQLFF. Here the CDR3 DNA reads TGCGCTCTTGGGGAACTACTGGGGGTCCGAGTGACAGCACAACTCTTCTTT.

By sample fraction, this clone is medium-sized. Other DNA sequences in the same sample also yield this CDR3. J is TRDJ3 and V is TRDV2; TRDD3 matches 7 bases. Germline V gene sequence: CDR1 GEAIGNYY, CDR2 EKD. The ends lost 2 bases at V and 0 bases at J; junction bases unmatched: 6. This CDR3 spans 18 amino acids. Here the CDR3 reads CACDSTGDLSWDTRQMFF. CDR3 nucleotide sequence: TGTGCCTGTGACAGTACTGGGGATCTCTCCTGGGACACCCGACAGATGTTTTTC.

On this clone: This sequence may be a read error, since a much larger clone differs from it by one base. This same CDR3 is encoded by further DNA sequences in the sample. V and J are TRDV2 and TRDJ3; weak D call: TRDD3 (6 bases). CDR1 and CDR2 (germline): GEAIGNYY, EKD. Trimming removed 3 bases at V and 2 bases at J, with 13 bases between. The CDR3 covers 17 residues. CDR3 coding DNA: TGTGCCTGTGACGTACTGAGGGATACCTGGGACACCCGACAGATGTTTTTC. Protein: CACDVLRDTWDTRQMFF.

This clone has just a few counts. CDR3: CAATTSYPGGYGYTDKLIF. CDR3 in DNA: TGTGCAGCAACCACTTCCTACCCTGGGGGATATGGCTACACCGATAAACTCATCTTT. The chain couples TRAV29/DV5 to TRDJ1, with 10 bases fitting TRDD3. Germline CDR1 is NSMFDY and CDR2 is ISSIKDK. The CDR3 covers 19 residues. V lost 3 bases and J lost 0; bases outside the gene matches: 17.

Within the sample, this clone is medium-sized. The J gene is TRDJ1, the V gene TRDV2; 9 positions match TRDD3. The CDR3 consists of 14 residues. Germline V gives CDR1 GEAIGNYY, CDR2 EKD. Trimming cost V 0 bases and J 4 bases; bases outside gene matches: 2. DNA for the CDR3: TGTGCCTGTGACACCGTGGGGATACGCGATAAACTCATCTTT. Residues: CACDTVGIRDKLIF.

This clone was observed many times. This may stem from a read error, because a much larger clone lies one nucleotide away. The rearrangement joins TRDV2 to TRDJ1; 13 nucleotides match TRDD3. The ends lost 3 bases at V and 3 bases at J; junction bases unmatched: 3. This CDR3 is 15 amino acids long. Germline CDR1 GEAIGNYY, CDR2 EKD. In nucleotides, the CDR3 is TGTGCCTGTGACTACTGGGGGATACGCGCCGATAAACTCATCTTT. Translated: CACDYWGIRADKLIF.

Comments on this clone: Compared with germline, one end of the junction differs, possibly owing to a read error. The identical CDR3 is also encoded by other nucleotide sequences in the sample. The J gene is TRDJ3, the V gene TRDV2; TRDD3 matches 8 bases. CDR3 length: 18 amino acids. The germline CDR1 and CDR2 sequences are GEAIGNYY and EKD. The CDR3 spells CACDRLGESSWDTRQMFF. The CDR3 bases are TGTGCCTGTGACAGGCTGGGGGAAAGCTCCTGGGACACCCGGCAGATGTTTTTC.

This clone was counted only a few times. The CDR3 loop reads CACDKVGNTWSSWDTRQMFF. CDR3 coding DNA: TGTGCCTGTGACAAAGTGGGTAATACGTGGAGCTCCTGGGACACCCGACAGATGTTTTTC. The chain is built from TRDV2 and TRDJ3; a possible D gene is TRDD3 (5 bases). In germline, CDR1 is GEAIGNYY, CDR2 EKD. CDR3 length: 20 residues. Trimming stripped 2 bases from V and 0 bases from J, with 19 bases between.

This clone is deemed medium-sized. The chain has TRDV2 and TRDJ1, with D possibly being TRDD3 (6 bases). CDR1 and CDR2 (germline): GEAIGNYY, EKD. The CDR3 runs to 17 residues. The V end was cut by 3 bases, the J end by 0 bases, with 19 bases between. CDR3 loop: CACDRGRDIWYTDKLIF. The CDR3, as DNA: TGTGCCTGTGACCGCGGGCGGGATATTTGGTACACCGATAAACTCATCTTT.

This clone is large within its sample. In the same sample, other DNA sequences code for this CDR3. CDR3 nucleotide sequence: TGTGCCTGTGACACCGTACTGGGCTCCTGGGACACCCGACAGATGTTTTTC. It is translated as CACDTVLGSWDTRQMFF. The rearrangement uses TRDV2 and TRDJ3; maybe TRDD3 (6 bases). V lost 0 bases, J lost 0 bases, and 8 bases lay in between. Per germline, CDR1 GEAIGNYY and CDR2 EKD. This CDR3 spans 17 amino acids.

This clone was counted a few times. A much larger clone sits a single nucleotide away, making a read error possible. Other nucleotide sequences from this sample produce the same CDR3. The chain joins TRDV2 to TRDJ3; 10 positions agree with TRDD3. CDR3 size: 19 residues. Per the germline V gene, CDR1 is GEAIGNYY and CDR2 is EKD. For the CDR3, the DNA is TGTGCCTGTGACACTGGGGGATACTTTAGCTCCTGGGACACCCGTCAGATGTTTTTC. Translated: CACDTGGYFSSWDTRQMFF.

This clone has only a few counts. This chain joins TRDV1 and TRDJ1, with 12 positions matching TRDD3. The junction had 12 bases not matched to a gene; V was cut back by 0 bases and J by 4 bases. The germline V gene has CDR1 TSWWSYY and CDR2 QGS. The CDR3 loop spans 19 amino acids. Written as DNA, the CDR3 is TGTGCTCTTGGGGAACTAGTGGTCCTACTGGGGGATACCAGCGATAAACTCATCTTT. Its translation is CALGELVVLLGDTSDKLIF.

A word on this clone: Within the sample, other DNA sequences also encode this same CDR3. The CDR3 DNA follows: TGTGCTCTTGGGGAACCCTTTCCTTCCTACGGTGGGGGCTTGGGAGCTTTGACAGCACAACTCTTCTTT. Translated, it gives CALGEPFPSYGGGLGALTAQLFF. The V call is TRDV1, the J call TRDJ2; 9 bases line up with TRDD2. V gave up 1 base and J gave up 0 bases; unmatched junction bases: 21. CDR3 length: 23 amino acids. In germline, CDR1 is TSWWSYY, CDR2 QGS.

This clone was seen only a few times. It is likely a read error: a sequence one base away is far more abundant. The chain employs TRDV2 and TRDJ3; a possible D gene is TRDD3 (5 bases). The CDR3 sequence is 18 residues long. Germline lookup yields CDR1 GEAIGNYY and CDR2 EKD. The CDR3 coding sequence is TGTGCCTGTGACGCCGTACTAAGCAGCTCCTGGGACACCCGACAGACGTTTTTC. This gives the protein CACDAVLSSSWDTRQTFF.

This clone is classed as medium-sized. The sample carries other DNA sequences with the same CDR3. The V gene is TRDV2, the J gene TRDJ2; D may be TRDD3 (5 bases). CDR3 size: 14 residues. Per the germline V gene, CDR1 is GEAIGNYY and CDR2 is EKD. Trimming stripped 2 bases from V and 4 bases from J, with 10 bases between. CDR3 residues: CACDRVGKTAQLFF. CDR3 DNA sequence: TGTGCCTGTGACAGAGTGGGGAAGACAGCACAACTCTTCTTT.

This clone was seen a handful of times. A much larger clone is a single base away; this may be a read error. At the DNA level, this CDR3 is encoded by other sequences in the same sample as well. This sequence joins TRDV2 and TRDJ2, with TRDD3 identical over 7 bases. This CDR3 spans 19 amino acids. Germline V lookup: CDR1 GEAIGNYY, CDR2 EKD. After removal of 3 bases from V and 2 bases from J, the junction contained 17 bases not matched to a gene. The CDR3 region is CACDPVLGPRGALTAQLFF. The CDR3 bases are TGTGCCTGTGACCCCGTACTGGGGCCCAGAGGAGCCTTGACAGCACAACTCTTCTTT.

With respect to this clone: Other DNA sequences in the same sample also yield this CDR3. The chain joins TRDV2 to TRDJ3; no firm D call. Trimming removed 4 bases at V and 0 bases at J, with 15 bases between. Per the germline V gene, CDR1 is GEAIGNYY and CDR2 is EKD. This CDR3 region has 18 residues. CDR3 amino acids: CACDTPYRSSWDTRQMFF. The CDR3 DNA sequence: TGTGCCTGTGATACACCATACCGGAGCTCCTGGGACACCCGACAGATGTTTTTC.

This clone was seen more than once but under ten times. V usage is TRDV2 and J usage is TRDJ3, with 7 bases fitting TRDD3. There are 18 residues in the CDR3. Germline assignment: CDR1 GEAIGNYY and CDR2 EKD. V trimming: 3 bases; J trimming: 0 bases; junction bases outside the gene matches: 7. CDR3 nucleotide sequence: TGTGCCTGTGACCCCATACTGGGGAGCTCCTGGGACACCCGACAGATGTTTTTC. Amino acid sequence: CACDPILGSSWDTRQMFF.